Below, 21 T cell receptor beta chains from the same sample are listed, as sequenced in a study of regulatory T cells in long-lasting Graves disease. Building of the TCR beta libraries involved iRepertoire HTBI primers and Arm-PCR of CDR3 regions. TCRdb reprocessed the multiplex PCR reads via MiXCR and lists one record per CDR3 protein. The profile shows over 450,000 distinct CDR3 sequences, around 11% of them singletons. Stated time point: newly diagnosed GD, antithyroid drugs for less than 3 months. After RNA was extracted from PBMCs, the TCR library was made from it. A further study also used this sample, focusing on T cells in Graves' hyperthyroidism and ophthalmopathy.

The specimen comprised peripheral blood mononuclear cells (PBMCs), sampled at new diagnosis, from a patient treated with antithyroid drugs. These receptors all stem from a woman under 40 with Graves disease.

The V gene is TRBV7-2, the J gene TRBJ1-1, with unresolved D. The germline V and J ends were trimmed by 2 bases and 0 bases, with 13 bases remaining between them. Germline loops: CDR1 SGHTA, CDR2 FQGNSA. The CDR3 totals 16 residues. The CDR3 nucleotides are TGTGCCAGCAGCTTACGGGGAAGCACAGTGAACACTGAAGCTTTCTTT. Residues: CASSLRGSTVNTEAFF.

V and J are TRBV20-1 and TRBJ2-1; 7 bases align to TRBD2. The CDR3 runs 13 residues. The junction had 7 bases not matched to a gene; V was cut back by 1 base and J by 10 bases. Germline V CDR1 and CDR2: DFQATT, SNEGSKA (reference sequence). The CDR3 DNA reads TGCAGTGCTAGAGTTCGCCTAGCGGTAGAGCAGTTCTTC. Protein product: CSARVRLAVEQFF.

This clonotype showed up many times. This chain joins TRBV27 and TRBJ2-1; D gene unclear. The germline CDR1 and CDR2 sequences are MNHEY and SMNVEV (reference sequence). Trimming cost V 3 bases and J 6 bases, with 12 bases left between them. The CDR3 sequence is 14 residues long. For the CDR3, the DNA is TGTGCCAGCAGTTTCGCTGCTGGGCTCAATGAGCAGTTCTTC. Translation gives CASSFAAGLNEQFF.

This clonotype was picked up many times. The V gene is TRBV30, the J gene TRBJ2-2, with 7 positions matching TRBD1. CDR3 length: 13 amino acids. CDR1 GTSNPN and CDR2 SVGIG come from the germline V gene (reference sequence). J lost 7 bases, V lost 3 bases, and 5 bases had no gene match. The DNA of the CDR3 is TGTGCCTGGAGACTACAGGGGATCGGGGAGCTGTTTTTT. The encoded protein is CAWRLQGIGELFF. The full variable domain, with the rest looked up from reference TRBV30 and TRBJ2-2, is SQTIHQWPATLVQPVGSPLSLECTVEGTSNPNLYWYRQAAGRGLQLLFYSVGIGQISSEVPQNLSASRPQDRQFILSSKKLLLSDSGFYLCAWRLQGIGELFFGEGSRLTVL.

The V call is TRBV15, the J call TRBJ1-3; D is ambiguous. V was shortened by 0 bases and J by 0 bases, with 9 bases between the two germline ends. The CDR3 spans 16 residues. Germline CDR1 LNHNV, CDR2 YYDKDF (reference sequence). Here the CDR3 reads CATSRDVGSSGNTIYF. The CDR3 nucleotides are TGTGCCACCAGCAGAGATGTGGGGAGCTCTGGAAACACCATATATTTT.

This clonotype was seen at least ten times. This chain connects TRBV29-1 to TRBJ1-1; 9 positions agree with TRBD1. The length of the CDR3 is 12 residues. Trimming at V came to 5 bases and at J to 5 bases, leaving 3 bases not matched to a gene. Germline V gives CDR1 SQVTM, CDR2 ANQGSEA. The CDR3 spells CSVRQGGTEAFF. CDR3 sequence (DNA): TGCAGCGTTCGACAGGGGGGAACTGAAGCTTTCTTT.

This rearrangement joins TRBV4-3 to TRBJ2-4, with a tentative D call TRBD2 (6 bases). CDR3 length equals 14 residues. Trimming took 3 bases from V and 9 from J, leaving 15 bases between them. The germline CDR1 and CDR2 sequences are LGHNA and YSLEER. CDR3 DNA: TGCGCCAGCAGCCAGGACCGGGGGTCATTCATTCAGTACTTC. Its translation: CASSQDRGSFIQYF.

At least ten counts were recorded for this clonotype. The chain uses TRBV2 and TRBJ1-3; no definite D call. V was trimmed by 4 bases and J by 7 bases, leaving 11 bases between them. Germline V lookup: CDR1 SNHLY, CDR2 FYNNEI. The CDR3 has 13 residues. The CDR3 protein is CASSAVDRNTIYF. CDR3 nucleotide sequence: TGTGCCAGCAGTGCGGTAGATCGGAACACCATATATTTT. The entire variable domain, with the rest obtained from reference TRBV2 and TRBJ1-3, is as follows: EPEVTQTPSHQVTQMGQEVILRCVPISNHLYFYWYRQILGQKVEFLVSFYNNEISEKSEIFDDQFSVERPDGSNFTLKIRSTKLEDSAMYFCASSAVDRNTIYFGEGSWLTVV.

This clonotype has a count of ten or more. CDR3 in amino acids: CASSLKFNREFGTDTQYF. In nucleotides, the CDR3 is TGTGCCAGCAGCTTAAAATTTAACCGGGAGTTTGGCACAGATACGCAGTATTTT. The rearrangement uses TRBV11-2 and TRBJ2-3; D possibly corresponds to TRBD2 (6 bases). V lost 2 bases, J lost 1 base, and 19 bases lay in between. The CDR3 is 18 amino acids. Germline CDR1 SGHAT, CDR2 FQNNGV.

The sample holds many counts of this clonotype. The chain employs TRBV20-1 and TRBJ2-5; D is undetermined. Trimming cost V 8 bases and J 4 bases, with 11 bases left between them. The germline CDR1 and CDR2 sequences are DFQATT and SNEGSKA (reference sequence). CDR3 length equals 11 residues. The CDR3 here is CSPLSGETQYF. The CDR3 DNA reads TGCAGTCCCTTAAGTGGAGAGACCCAGTACTTC.

This clonotype was detected ten times or more. The chain combines TRBV29-1 with TRBJ1-2; 8 bases agree with TRBD1. Germline values: CDR1 SQVTM, CDR2 ANQGSEA. There are 15 residues in the CDR3. V lost 4 bases to trimming and J lost 2 bases; unmatched junction nucleotides: 9. CDR3 in DNA: TGCAGCGTTGTTGGTGGGACAGGAGGAAACTATGGCTACACCTTC. It is translated as CSVVGGTGGNYGYTF.

This chain uses TRBV6-1 with TRBJ1-1; the match to TRBD1 covers 9 bases. CDR1 is MNHNS and CDR2 is SASEGT in the germline V gene. The CDR3 is 16 amino acids. V lost 8 bases, J lost 0 bases, and 10 bases stayed unmatched. The CDR3: CASRGGTGHMNTEAFF. DNA for the CDR3: TGTGCCAGCCGGGGCGGGACAGGGCATATGAACACTGAAGCTTTCTTT.

The CDR3 bases are TGTGCCATCTCAGTTACACAAAGCTACAATGAGCAGTTCTTC. Its protein product is CAISVTQSYNEQFF. This sequence joins TRBV10-3 and TRBJ2-1; D uncertain. CDR1 and CDR2 from the germline V gene are ENHRY and SYGVKD. Trimming took 8 bases from V and 3 from J, leaving 14 bases between them. This CDR3 contains 14 residues.

Ten or more counts support this clonotype. The gene calls are TRBV18 and TRBJ2-7; the D is unclear. This CDR3 is 13 amino acids long. Between the trimmed V and J ends, which lost 6 bases and 5 bases, there was a span of 14 bases. Germline loops: CDR1 KGHSH, CDR2 LQKENI. CDR3 region: CASSLPFGNEQYF. In nucleotides, the CDR3 is TGTGCCAGCTCTCTCCCTTTTGGGAACGAGCAGTACTTC. The full variable domain, its missing parts supplied by reference TRBV18 and TRBJ2-7, is NAGVMQNPRHLVRRRGQEARLRCSPMKGHSHVYWYRQLPEEGLKFMVYLQKENIIDESGMPKERFSAEFPKEGPSILRIQQVVRGDSAAYFCASSLPFGNEQYFGPGTRLTVT.

This clonotype has a count of ten or more. CDR3 nucleotide sequence: TGTGCCAGCAGCTTAGTATACGAGGGGGACTATGGCTACACCTTC. It codes for CASSLVYEGDYGYTF. This chain uses TRBV7-9 with TRBJ1-2; D possibly corresponds to TRBD1 (6 bases). The V and J ends lost 1 base and 3 bases respectively, with 12 bases between them. Germline assignment: CDR1 SEHNR and CDR2 FQNEAQ (reference sequence). CDR3 length equals 15 residues.

This clonotype has at least ten counts. The rearrangement joins TRBV28 to TRBJ2-4, with 9 bases matching TRBD1. The CDR3 runs 15 residues. Germline CDR1 and CDR2: MDHEN and SYDVKM. The V and J ends lost 5 bases and 9 bases, in that order; junction bases with no gene match: 11. The CDR3, as DNA: TGTGCCAGCAGTCCCACCGGGACAGGGCTGGTCATTCAGTACTTC. Encoded protein: CASSPTGTGLVIQYF.

The V and J genes are TRBV3-1 and TRBJ2-1; D call uncertain. This CDR3 is 15 amino acids long. V was cut by 0 bases and J by 1 base, with 7 bases left in between. Germline values: CDR1 LGHDT, CDR2 YNNKEL (reference sequence). CDR3 nucleotides: TGTGCCAGCAGCCAAGATGCTGGATCCTACAATGAGCAGTTCTTC. This encodes CASSQDAGSYNEQFF.

This clonotype was counted many times. This chain uses TRBV28 with TRBJ1-1; no definite D call. CDR3 size: 11 residues. Germline V gene lookup returns CDR1 MDHEN and CDR2 SYDVKM. V lost 4 bases, J lost 4 bases, and 4 bases lay in between. This chain's CDR3 is CASSSSTEAFF. DNA for the CDR3: TGTGCCAGCAGTTCTAGCACTGAAGCTTTCTTT.

The chain recombines TRBV20-1 with TRBJ1-6, with 12 bases fitting TRBD1. The trim removed 6 bases at V and 7 bases at J, leaving 13 bases unmatched. Germline lookup yields CDR1 DFQATT and CDR2 SNEGSKA (reference sequence). The CDR3 is 17 amino acids. The DNA of the CDR3 is TGCAGTGCCTCACCGATAGGGACAGGGGGCCCCAATTCACCCCTCCACTTT. It is translated as CSASPIGTGGPNSPLHF.

This clonotype showed up many times. The V call is TRBV20-1, the J call TRBJ2-7; 12 nucleotides line up with TRBD2. J was trimmed by 6 bases and V by 2 bases; bases with no gene match: 8. The germline V gene encodes CDR1 DFQATT and CDR2 SNEGSKA (reference sequence). The CDR3 loop spans 15 amino acids. CDR3 sequence (DNA): TGCAGTGCTAGAACTAGCGGGAGGCTTGGTAGCGAGCAGTACTTC. This gives the protein CSARTSGRLGSEQYF.

There are many counts of this clonotype. The chain uses TRBV2 and TRBJ2-2, with D maybe TRBD1 (6 bases). Trimming removed 6 bases at V and 1 base at J, with 15 bases between. Germline CDR1 SNHLY, CDR2 FYNNEI. The CDR3 has 16 amino acids. The CDR3 DNA reads as TGTGCCAGCAGGAGCGAGGGACATCAGAACACCGGGGAGCTGTTTTTT. It specifies CASRSEGHQNTGELFF.